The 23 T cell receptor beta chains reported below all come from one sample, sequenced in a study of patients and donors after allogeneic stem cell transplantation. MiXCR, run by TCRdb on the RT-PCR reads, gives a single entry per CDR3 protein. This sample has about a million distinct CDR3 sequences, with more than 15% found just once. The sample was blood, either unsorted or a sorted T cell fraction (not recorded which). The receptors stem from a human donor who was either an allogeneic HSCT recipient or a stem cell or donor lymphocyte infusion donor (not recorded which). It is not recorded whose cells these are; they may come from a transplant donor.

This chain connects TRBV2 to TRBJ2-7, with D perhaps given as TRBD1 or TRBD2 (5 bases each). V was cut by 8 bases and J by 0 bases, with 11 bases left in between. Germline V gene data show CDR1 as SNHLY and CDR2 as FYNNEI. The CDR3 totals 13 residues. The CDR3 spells CASFRDGSYEQYF. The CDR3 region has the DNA TGTGCCAGCTTCCGGGACGGCTCCTACGAGCAGTACTTC. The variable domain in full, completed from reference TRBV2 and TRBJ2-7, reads EPEVTQTPSHQVTQMGQEVILRCVPISNHLYFYWYRQILGQKVEFLVSFYNNEISEKSEIFDDQFSVERPDGSNFTLKIRSTKLEDSAMYFCASFRDGSYEQYFGPGTRLTVT.

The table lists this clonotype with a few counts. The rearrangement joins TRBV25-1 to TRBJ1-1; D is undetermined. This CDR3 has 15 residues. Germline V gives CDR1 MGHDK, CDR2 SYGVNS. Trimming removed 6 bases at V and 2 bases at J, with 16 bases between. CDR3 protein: CASRSTLSFNTEAFF. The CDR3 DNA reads TGTGCCAGCAGATCTACCCTTTCCTTTAACACTGAAGCTTTCTTT.

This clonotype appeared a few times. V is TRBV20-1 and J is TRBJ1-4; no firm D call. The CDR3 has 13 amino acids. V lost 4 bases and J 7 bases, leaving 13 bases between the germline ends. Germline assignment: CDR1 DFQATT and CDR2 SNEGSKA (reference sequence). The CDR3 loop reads CSAIGQVPEKLFF. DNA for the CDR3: TGCAGTGCTATTGGTCAAGTCCCTGAAAAACTGTTTTTT.

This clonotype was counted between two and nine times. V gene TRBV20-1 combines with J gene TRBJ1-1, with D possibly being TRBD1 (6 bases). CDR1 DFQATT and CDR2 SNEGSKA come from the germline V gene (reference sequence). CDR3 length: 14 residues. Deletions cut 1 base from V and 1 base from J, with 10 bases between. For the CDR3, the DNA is TGCAGTGCTAGAGGCGGGACAAAGAACACTGAAGCTTTCTTT. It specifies CSARGGTKNTEAFF.

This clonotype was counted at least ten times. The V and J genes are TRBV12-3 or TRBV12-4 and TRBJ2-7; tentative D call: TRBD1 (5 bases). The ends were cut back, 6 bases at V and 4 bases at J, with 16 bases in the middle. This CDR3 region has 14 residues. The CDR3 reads CASSPKRQNYEQYF. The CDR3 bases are TGTGCCAGCAGCCCCAAACGACAGAATTACGAGCAGTACTTC.

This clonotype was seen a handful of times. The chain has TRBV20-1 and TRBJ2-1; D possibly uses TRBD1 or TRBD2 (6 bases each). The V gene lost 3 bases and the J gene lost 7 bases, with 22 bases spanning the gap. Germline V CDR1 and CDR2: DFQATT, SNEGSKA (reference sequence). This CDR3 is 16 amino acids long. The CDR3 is CSASPTGPVRENEQFF. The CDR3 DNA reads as TGCAGTGCTAGTCCGACAGGACCCGTTCGGGAGAATGAGCAGTTCTTC.

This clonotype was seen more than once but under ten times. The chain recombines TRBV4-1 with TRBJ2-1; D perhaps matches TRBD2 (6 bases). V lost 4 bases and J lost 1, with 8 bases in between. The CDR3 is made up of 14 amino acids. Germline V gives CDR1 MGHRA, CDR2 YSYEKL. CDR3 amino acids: CASSRTISYNEQFF. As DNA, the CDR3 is TGCGCCAGCAGCCGGACTATATCCTACAATGAGCAGTTCTTC.

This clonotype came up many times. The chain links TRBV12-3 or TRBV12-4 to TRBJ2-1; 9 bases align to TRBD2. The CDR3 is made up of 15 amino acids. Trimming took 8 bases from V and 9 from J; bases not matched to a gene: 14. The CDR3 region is CASRRLAVPPGEQFF. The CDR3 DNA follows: TGTGCCAGCCGGAGACTAGCGGTTCCCCCGGGTGAGCAGTTCTTC.

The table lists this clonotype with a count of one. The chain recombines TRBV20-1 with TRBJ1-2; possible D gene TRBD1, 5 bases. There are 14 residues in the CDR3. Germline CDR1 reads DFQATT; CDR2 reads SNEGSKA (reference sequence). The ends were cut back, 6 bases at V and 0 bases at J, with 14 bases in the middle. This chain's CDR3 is CSAPSGHSNYGYTF. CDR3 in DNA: TGCAGTGCCCCCAGTGGACATTCTAACTATGGCTACACCTTC.

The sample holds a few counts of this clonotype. The CDR3 protein is CASSAGPPIAYSSGNTIYF. The CDR3 DNA is TGTGCCAGCAGCGCGGGACCGCCGATCGCTTACTCATCCGGAAACACCATATATTTT. The chain recombines TRBV9 with TRBJ1-3; TRBD1 is a possible D gene (5 bases). This CDR3 spans 19 amino acids. Trimming cost V 3 bases and J 4 bases, with 26 bases left between them. The germline V gene encodes CDR1 SGDLS and CDR2 YYNGEE.

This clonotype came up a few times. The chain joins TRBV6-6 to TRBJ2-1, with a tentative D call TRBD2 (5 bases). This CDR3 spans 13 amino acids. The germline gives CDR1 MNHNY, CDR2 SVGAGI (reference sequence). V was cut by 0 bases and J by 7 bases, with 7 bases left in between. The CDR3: CASSYSEENEQFF. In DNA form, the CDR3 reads TGTGCCAGCAGTTACTCGGAGGAGAATGAGCAGTTCTTC.

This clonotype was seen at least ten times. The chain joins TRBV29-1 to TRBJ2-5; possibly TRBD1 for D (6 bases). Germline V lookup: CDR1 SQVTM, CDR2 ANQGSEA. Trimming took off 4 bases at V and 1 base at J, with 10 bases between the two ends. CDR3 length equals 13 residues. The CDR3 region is CSVGGTSQETQYF. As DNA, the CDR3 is TGCAGCGTTGGGGGGACATCCCAAGAGACCCAGTACTTC.

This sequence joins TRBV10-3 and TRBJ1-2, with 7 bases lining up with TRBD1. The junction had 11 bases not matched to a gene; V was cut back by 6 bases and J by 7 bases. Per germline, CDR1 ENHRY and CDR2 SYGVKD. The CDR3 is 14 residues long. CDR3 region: CAISPGQTASGYTF. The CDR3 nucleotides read TGTGCCATCAGCCCGGGACAGACCGCATCTGGCTACACCTTC.

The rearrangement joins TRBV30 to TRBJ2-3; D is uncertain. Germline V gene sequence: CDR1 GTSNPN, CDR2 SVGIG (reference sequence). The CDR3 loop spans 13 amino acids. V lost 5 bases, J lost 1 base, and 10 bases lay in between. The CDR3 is CAWSRDGTDTQYF. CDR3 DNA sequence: TGTGCCTGGTCCCGAGACGGCACAGATACGCAGTATTTT.

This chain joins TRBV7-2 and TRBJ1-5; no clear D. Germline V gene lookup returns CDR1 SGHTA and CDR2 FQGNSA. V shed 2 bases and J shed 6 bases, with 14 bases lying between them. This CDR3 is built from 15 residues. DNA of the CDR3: TGTGCCAGCAGCTTACCGGCAGGACTAAGTCAGCCCCAGCATTTT. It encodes CASSLPAGLSQPQHF. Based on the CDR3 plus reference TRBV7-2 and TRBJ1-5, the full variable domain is GAGVSQSPSNKVTEKGKDVELRCDPISGHTALYWYRQSLGQGLEFLIYFQGNSAPDKSGLPSDRFSAERTGGSVSTLTIQRTQQEDSAVYLCASSLPAGLSQPQHFGDGTRLSIL.

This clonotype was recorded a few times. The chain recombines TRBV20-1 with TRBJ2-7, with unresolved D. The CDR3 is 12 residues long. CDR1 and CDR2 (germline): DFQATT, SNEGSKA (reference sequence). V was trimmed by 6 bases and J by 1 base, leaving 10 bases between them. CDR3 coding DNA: TGCAGTGCCGAGAAGAAATCCTACGAGCAGTACTTC. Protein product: CSAEKKSYEQYF.

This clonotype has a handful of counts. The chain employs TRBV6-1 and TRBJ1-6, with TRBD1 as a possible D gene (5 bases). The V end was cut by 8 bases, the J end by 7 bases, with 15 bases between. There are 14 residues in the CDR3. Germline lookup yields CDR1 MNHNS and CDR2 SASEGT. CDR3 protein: CASSTTGSNSPLHF. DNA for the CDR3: TGTGCCAGCTCAACCACAGGTTCAAATTCACCCCTCCACTTT.

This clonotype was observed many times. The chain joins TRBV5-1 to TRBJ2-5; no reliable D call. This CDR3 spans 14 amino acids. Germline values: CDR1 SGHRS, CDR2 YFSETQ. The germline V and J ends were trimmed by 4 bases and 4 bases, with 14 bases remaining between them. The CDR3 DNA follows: TGCGCCAGCAGCCGTAGGTTGAGTTTAGAGACCCAGTACTTC. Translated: CASSRRLSLETQYF.

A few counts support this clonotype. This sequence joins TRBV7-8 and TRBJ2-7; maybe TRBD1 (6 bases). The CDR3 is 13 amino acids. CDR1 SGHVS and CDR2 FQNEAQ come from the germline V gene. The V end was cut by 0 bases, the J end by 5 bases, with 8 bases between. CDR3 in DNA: TGTGCCAGCAGCTTAGCGGGGGCGGACGAGCAGTACTTC. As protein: CASSLAGADEQYF.

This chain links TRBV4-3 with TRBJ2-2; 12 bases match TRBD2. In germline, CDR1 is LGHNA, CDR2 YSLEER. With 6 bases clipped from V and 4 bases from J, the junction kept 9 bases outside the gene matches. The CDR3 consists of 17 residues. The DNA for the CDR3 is TGCGCCAGCAGTCGAGCGCTAGCGGGGGGGCGCACCGGGGAGCTGTTTTTT. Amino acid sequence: CASSRALAGGRTGELFF.

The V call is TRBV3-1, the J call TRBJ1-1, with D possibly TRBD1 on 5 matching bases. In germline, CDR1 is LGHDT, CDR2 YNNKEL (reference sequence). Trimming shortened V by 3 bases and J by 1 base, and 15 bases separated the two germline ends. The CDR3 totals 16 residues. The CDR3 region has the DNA TGTGCCAGCAGCCACCCTAAAGGGGCGTCGAACACTGAAGCTTTCTTT. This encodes CASSHPKGASNTEAFF. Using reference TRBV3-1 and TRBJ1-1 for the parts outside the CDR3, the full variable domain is DTAVSQTPKYLVTQMGNDKSIKCEQNLGHDTMYWYKQDSKKFLKIMFSYNNKELIINETVPNRFSPKSPDKAHLNLHINSLELGDSAVYFCASSHPKGASNTEAFFGQGTRLTVV.

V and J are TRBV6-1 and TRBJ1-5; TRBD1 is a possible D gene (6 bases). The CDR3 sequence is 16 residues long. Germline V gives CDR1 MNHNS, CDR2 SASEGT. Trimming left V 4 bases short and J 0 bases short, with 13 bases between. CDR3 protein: CASSGDTGNSNQPQHF. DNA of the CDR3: TGTGCCAGCAGTGGCGACACAGGGAATAGCAATCAGCCCCAGCATTTT.

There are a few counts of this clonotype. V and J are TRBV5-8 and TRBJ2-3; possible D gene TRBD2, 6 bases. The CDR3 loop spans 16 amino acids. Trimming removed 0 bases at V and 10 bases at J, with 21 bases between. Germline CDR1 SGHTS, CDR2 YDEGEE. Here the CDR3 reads CASSLELAAAASAQYF. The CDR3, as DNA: TGTGCCAGCAGCTTGGAACTAGCAGCGGCGGCTAGTGCGCAGTATTTT.